The sequence of this TCR beta chain was determined in a study of OX40 agonist ivuxolimab in advanced cancers. TCRdb's copy holds only in-frame clones and misses some; the assay was immunoSEQ multiplex PCR. The data show 65,000 to 100,000 clones, about 85% seen once. The germline V gene has CDR1 GTSNPN and CDR2 SVGIG (reference sequence). V was shortened by 2 bases and J by 7 bases, with 14 bases between the two germline ends. This CDR3 spans 13 amino acids. Sequences were derived from CD4+ or CD8+ T cells sorted from blood, sampled in a trial of the OX40 agonist ivuxolimab. The chain combines TRBV30 with TRBJ1-2; tentative D call: TRBD1 (6 bases). The source of this sequence is an adult with an advanced solid tumor such as melanoma, head and neck, liver or kidney cancer. The CDR3 DNA is TGTGCCTGGAGTTTGGGCAGGGGAAGTGGCTACACCTTC. This gives the protein CAWSLGRGSGYTF. Supplemented by reference TRBV30 and TRBJ1-2, the full variable domain reads SQTIHQWPATLVQPVGSPLSLECTVEGTSNPNLYWYRQAAGRGLQLLFYSVGIGQISSEVPQNLSASRPQDRQFILSSKKLLLSDSGFYLCAWSLGRGSGYTFGSGTRLTVV.